This T cell receptor (beta chain) is from a study of blood T cell repertoires in COVID-19. Turning to the study itself: Samples taken during acute and convalescent COVID-19 were collected in the United States, Italy and Spain.

As originally analysed: Estimation of nucleated cell counts relied on the amplification of reference gene primers. Clones were sequenced by immunoSEQ multiplex PCR, and TCRdb holds only the in-frame ones, with some missing. D and trimming come from the DNA, and the V and J calls and clone size come from that table. Seen here are approximately 440,000 clones, 90% observed once, and the top ten hold 0.6% to 0.7%. CDR1 is SGHNT, CDR2 YYREEE, per germline (reference sequence). There are 12 residues in the CDR3. V lost 5 bases and J 6 bases, leaving 11 bases between the germline ends. Participant ages covered roughly 18 to 89 years across around 22 US areas. This clone has only one observation.

The sample consisted of PBMCs or T cells enriched from blood (not recorded which). The receptor's source is a man aged 18 to 35 who had recovered from COVID-19. The gene calls are TRBV5-4 and TRBJ1-2, with D maybe TRBD1 (6 bases). The CDR3 DNA is TGTGCCAGCAGGCTCCGGGACAATGGCTACACCTTC. Translation: CASRLRDNGYTF.